This is a list of T cell receptor beta chains from one sample in a study of shared clonotypes between healthy human individuals. Profiled with immunoSEQ multiplex PCR; TCRdb holds only in-frame clones, not every one. There are some 2,000,000 clones in the sample; about 95% occur only once, and about 1.1% lies in the top ten. Sequencing used naive CD8+ T cells sorted from blood. The origin of the receptors is a young man in good health. CDR3s include the opening cysteine and the closing phenylalanine or tryptophan. Fields, in order: J gene, D gene, V gene, clone size, CDR3 protein, CDR3 DNA. A D gene is named only where the DNA matches it firmly. Where a row states a size, it is once, few, many or the class of an expanded clone; other rows omit it.

TRBJ2-3 | . | TRBV5-1 | . | CASSPIGGRSTDTQYF | TGCGCCAGCAGCCCGATCGGGGGCCGCAGCACAGATACGCAGTATTTT
TRBJ2-7 | . | TRBV27 | . | CASSPRQVAYEQYF | TGTGCCAGCAGTCCCCGACAGGTAGCCTACGAGCAGTACTTC
TRBJ1-5 | . | TRBV30 | once | CAWSVRGESQPQHF | TGTGCCTGGAGTGTAAGGGGGGAGAGTCAGCCCCAGCATTTT
TRBJ2-7 | TRBD1 | TRBV5-1 | . | CASSIRQGYEQYF | TGCGCCAGCAGCATCCGACAGGGCTACGAGCAGTACTTC
TRBJ1-5 | . | TRBV28 | once | CASSLFQAGNQPQHF | TGTGCCAGCAGTTTATTCCAGGCAGGCAATCAGCCCCAGCATTTT
TRBJ2-7 | . | TRBV6-5 | . | CASSSPGQHSYEQYF | TGTGCCAGCAGTTCCCCCGGACAACACTCCTACGAGCAGTACTTC
TRBJ1-4 | . | TRBV7-6 | once | CASSSSGGMAEKLFF | TGTGCCAGCAGCTCCTCCGGGGGGATGGCTGAAAAACTGTTTTTT
TRBJ2-7 | TRBD2 | TRBV4-3 | once | CASSQSALAGGFSYEQYF | TGCGCCAGCAGCCAAAGCGCACTAGCGGGAGGGTTCTCCTACGAGCAGTACTTC
TRBJ2-7 | . | TRBV19 | . | CASTGSSSYEQYF | TGTGCCAGTACGGGATCTTCCTCGTACGAGCAGTACTTC
TRBJ2-7 | . | TRBV27 | . | CASSLVGPYEQYF | TGTGCCAGCAGTTTAGTCGGACCCTACGAGCAGTACTTC
TRBJ1-5 | TRBD1 | TRBV18 | . | CASSPGTVNQPQHF | TGTGCCAGCTCACCTGGGACAGTAAATCAGCCCCAGCATTTT
TRBJ2-7 | . | TRBV2 | . | CASSEARQVPSYEQYF | TGTGCCAGCAGTGAAGCGCGGCAGGTCCCATCCTACGAGCAGTACTTC
TRBJ2-1 | TRBD2 | TRBV28 | . | CASSRGGDYNEQFF | TGTGCCAGCAGCCGGGGGGGTGACTACAATGAGCAGTTCTTC
TRBJ2-3 | TRBD2 | TRBV10-3 | . | CAISEPGAGGLFTDTQYF | TGTGCCATCAGTGAACCGGGAGCGGGGGGGCTTTTCACAGATACGCAGTATTTT
TRBJ2-3 | . | TRBV11-2 | . | CASSLELYPTDTQYF | TGTGCCAGCAGCTTAGAACTGTACCCCACAGATACGCAGTATTTT
TRBJ2-3 | . | TRBV5-5 | . | CASNVIDTQYF | TGTGCCAGCAACGTTATCGATACGCAGTATTTT